This T cell receptor beta chain was found in a study of Graves' ophthalmopathy and Graves' hyperthyroidism. General observations from the study: Blood samples also showed most expanded thyroid clonotypes exceeding 0.001 frequency.

This clonotype was seen at least ten times. Its antigen is unknown. Amplification targeted the TCR beta CDR3 regions, with RNA transcripts as the source material. The first round was an RT-PCR with HTBI primers, and the second round was a multiplex PCR. TCRdb used MiXCR to reprocess the multiplex PCR reads, holding one entry per CDR3 protein. The table includes about 220,000 distinct CDR3 sequences, 20% to 25% detected once. With 5 bases removed from V and 5 bases from J, the gap between germline ends came to 22 bases. The CDR3 is 16 amino acids. Germline V gene lookup returns CDR1 MNHNS and CDR2 SASEGT.

The origin of this receptor is a woman in her forties or fifties with Graves' ophthalmopathy. Sample: peripheral blood. The V gene is TRBV6-1, the J gene TRBJ2-7; D tentatively fits TRBD1 or TRBD2 (6 bases each). The CDR3 loop reads CASSPTFGGATHEQYF. The DNA of the CDR3 is TGTGCCAGCAGTCCCACCTTCGGGGGCGCCACCCACGAGCAGTACTTC.